The 9 T cell receptor beta chains listed next were all sequenced from one sample in a study of T cell changes during pregnancy in multiple sclerosis. Only in-frame clones appear in the TCRdb table, and some are missing; sequencing was by immunoSEQ multiplex PCR. This table holds 70,000 to 95,000 clones, roughly 93% found once. Sequencing was performed on peripheral blood, taken in the third trimester of pregnancy. Receptors originate from a female donor with multiple sclerosis, enrolled in a pregnancy study.

This rearrangement joins TRBV19 to TRBJ2-1, with D possibly being TRBD2 (5 bases). CDR1 and CDR2 (germline): LNHDA, SQIVND (reference sequence). Between the trimmed V and J ends, which lost 3 bases and 4 bases, there was a span of 13 bases. CDR3 length: 15 amino acids. In DNA form, the CDR3 reads TGTGCCAGTAGTATCGATCGAGCGGAGTACAATGAGCAGTTCTTC. Its protein product is CASSIDRAEYNEQFF.

The chain couples TRBV2 to TRBJ1-1; the D gene is possibly TRBD1 (5 bases). Trimming took 6 bases from V and 1 from J, leaving 9 bases between them. CDR1 is SNHLY, CDR2 FYNNEI, per germline. The CDR3 is made up of 13 amino acids. The CDR3 spells CASRPTANTEAFF. The CDR3 DNA follows: TGTGCCAGCAGACCGACAGCGAACACTGAAGCTTTCTTT.

The CDR3 loop reads CASSYSKVGGDTQYF. In DNA, the CDR3 is TGTGCCAGCAGTTACTCGAAGGTTGGGGGGGATACGCAGTATTTT. The chain has TRBV6-7 and TRBJ2-3; a possible D gene is TRBD2 (6 bases). TRBV6-7 qualifies as an ORF whose function is uncertain. This CDR3 region has 15 residues. Trimming stripped 0 bases from V and 6 bases from J, with 13 bases between.

This chain uses TRBV6-1 with TRBJ1-2; 7 bases match TRBD1. This CDR3 spans 15 amino acids. Germline V lookup: CDR1 MNHNS, CDR2 SASEGT. The V and J ends lost 8 bases and 8 bases, in that order; junction bases with no gene match: 17. CDR3: CASSPGTEGVGGYTF. CDR3 in DNA: TGTGCCAGCTCCCCCGGGACAGAAGGAGTTGGGGGCTACACCTTC.

This clone occurred once. V usage is TRBV29-1 and J usage is TRBJ2-3; no clear D. Per the germline V gene, CDR1 is SQVTM and CDR2 is ANQGSEA. V lost 4 bases and J lost 2, with 7 bases in between. The CDR3 totals 12 residues. CDR3 loop: CSVGLSTDTQYF. DNA of the CDR3: TGCAGCGTTGGACTTTCCACAGATACGCAGTATTTT.

V is TRBV7-9 and J is TRBJ2-1; 10 bases map to TRBD2. The CDR3 contains 15 residues. CDR1 SEHNR and CDR2 FQNEAQ come from the germline V gene (reference sequence). V dropped 4 bases and J dropped 3; count of bases not matched to a gene: 3. Here the CDR3 reads CASSSRLAGYNEQFF. DNA of the CDR3: TGTGCCAGCAGCTCCCGACTAGCGGGCTACAATGAGCAGTTCTTC.

The count of this clone is one. J is TRBJ2-7 and V is TRBV29-1; TRBD1 matches 10 bases. Losses at the gene ends were 5 bases for V and 4 bases for J; bases not matched to a gene: 2. CDR1 and CDR2 (germline): SQVTM, ANQGSEA. CDR3 length: 12 residues. The CDR3 loop reads CSVRDRGYEQYF. The CDR3 nucleotides read TGCAGCGTTAGGGACAGGGGTTACGAGCAGTACTTC.

In its sample, this clone was seen once. CDR3: CAIMGDYEQYF. CDR3 nucleotide sequence: TGTGCCATCATGGGAGACTACGAGCAGTACTTC. The chain has TRBV10-3 and TRBJ2-7; a possible D gene is TRBD2 (5 bases). Looked up from germline, CDR1 is ENHRY and CDR2 is SYGVKD. The V end was cut by 7 bases, the J end by 3 bases, with 7 bases between. The CDR3 extends over 11 amino acids.

This chain links TRBV5-1 with TRBJ2-7; TRBD2 agrees at 14 bases. CDR3 size: 16 residues. The germline gives CDR1 SGHRS, CDR2 YFSETQ. The V segment lost 5 bases and the J segment 2 bases; nucleotides outside the gene matches: 6. The CDR3, as DNA: TGCGCCAGCAGGGCGGGACTAGCGGGAGCTCCCTACGAGCAGTACTTC. Translated: CASRAGLAGAPYEQYF.